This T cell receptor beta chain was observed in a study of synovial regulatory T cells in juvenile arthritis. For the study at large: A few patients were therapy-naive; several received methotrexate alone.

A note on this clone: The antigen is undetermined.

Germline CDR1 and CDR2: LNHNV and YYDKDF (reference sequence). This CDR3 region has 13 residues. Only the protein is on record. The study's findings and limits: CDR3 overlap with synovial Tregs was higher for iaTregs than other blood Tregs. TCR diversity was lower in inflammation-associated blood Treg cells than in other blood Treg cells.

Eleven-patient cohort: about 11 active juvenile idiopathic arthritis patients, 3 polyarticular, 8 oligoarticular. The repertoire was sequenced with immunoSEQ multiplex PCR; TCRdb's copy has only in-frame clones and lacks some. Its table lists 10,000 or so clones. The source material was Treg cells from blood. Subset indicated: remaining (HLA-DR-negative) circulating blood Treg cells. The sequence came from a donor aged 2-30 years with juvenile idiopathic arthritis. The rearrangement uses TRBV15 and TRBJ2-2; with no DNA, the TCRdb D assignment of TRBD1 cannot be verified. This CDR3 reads CATRRSGAGELFF.